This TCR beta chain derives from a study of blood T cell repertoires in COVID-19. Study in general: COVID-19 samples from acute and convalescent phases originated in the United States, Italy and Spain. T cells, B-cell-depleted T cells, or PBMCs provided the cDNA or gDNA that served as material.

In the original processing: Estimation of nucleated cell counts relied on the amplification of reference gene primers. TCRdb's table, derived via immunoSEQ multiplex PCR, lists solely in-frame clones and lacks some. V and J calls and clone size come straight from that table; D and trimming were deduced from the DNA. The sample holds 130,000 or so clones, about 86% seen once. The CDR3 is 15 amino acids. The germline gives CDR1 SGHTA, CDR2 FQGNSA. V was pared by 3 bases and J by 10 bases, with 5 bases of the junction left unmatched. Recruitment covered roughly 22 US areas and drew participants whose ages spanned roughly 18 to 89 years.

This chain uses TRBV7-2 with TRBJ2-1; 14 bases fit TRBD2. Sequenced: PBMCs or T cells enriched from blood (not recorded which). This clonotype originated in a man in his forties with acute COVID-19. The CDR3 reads CASSLGGLAGGEQFF. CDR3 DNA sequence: TGTGCCAGCAGCTTGGGTGGACTAGCGGGGGGCGAGCAGTTCTTC.